This TCR beta chain was retrieved from a study of control samples from healthy donors and cancer patients. CDR3 length: 13 amino acids. Germline trimming cut 7 bases from V and 3 bases from J; bases unmatched to any gene: 6. Germline-derived CDR1 and CDR2 are MNHEY and SVGAGI. Assay used: immunoSEQ multiplex PCR; TCRdb lists only in-frame clones, some missing. Altogether around 45,000 clones are present, 70% being singletons, with the ten largest covering roughly a sixth. The receptor comes from a male donor with melanoma. The V call is TRBV6-5, the J call TRBJ2-7; 7 bases line up with TRBD2. Sequencing was performed on formalin-fixed, paraffin-embedded tissue. The CDR3 nucleotides read TGTGCCAGCACCCCGAGCGGGATCTACGAGCAGTACTTC. It specifies CASTPSGIYEQYF.